These T cell receptor beta chains were read from a single sample in a study of blood T cell repertoires in COVID-19. Clones were sequenced by immunoSEQ multiplex PCR, and TCRdb holds only the in-frame ones, with some missing. The sample includes approximately 200,000 clones, approximately 90% of them seen just once. The material sequenced was peripheral blood. These receptors all stem from a man aged 30 to 45 with COVID-19, enrolled during active disease. CDR3s include the opening cysteine and the closing phenylalanine or tryptophan. The D gene is left open where the match is weak. Rows give clone size only sometimes, using once, few, many, or a class for an expanded clone.

d_call: TRBD1; j_call: TRBJ2-7; clone_size: .; v_call: TRBV18; cdr3_nt: TGTGCCAGCTCTAGGCCATCAGGGGGCCGCTCCTACGAGCAGTACTTC; cdr3_aa: CASSRPSGGRSYEQYF
d_call: .; j_call: TRBJ1-4; clone_size: .; v_call: TRBV10-3; cdr3_nt: TGTGCCATCAGCGATCCGGGGGGCAATGAAAAACTGTTTTTT; cdr3_aa: CAISDPGGNEKLFF
d_call: .; j_call: TRBJ2-7; clone_size: .; v_call: TRBV14; cdr3_nt: TGTGCCAGCAGCCAAGATCGTCGGGGAGTCTACGAGCAGTACTTC; cdr3_aa: CASSQDRRGVYEQYF
d_call: TRBD1; j_call: TRBJ1-5; clone_size: once; v_call: TRBV4-3; cdr3_nt: TGCGCCAGCAGCCAAGAGACAGGGATTCAGCCCCAGCATTTT; cdr3_aa: CASSQETGIQPQHF
d_call: TRBD1; j_call: TRBJ2-7; clone_size: .; v_call: TRBV6-6; cdr3_nt: TGTGCCAGCAGCTCCGGGACAGGGAGACACGAGCAGTACTTC; cdr3_aa: CASSSGTGRHEQYF
d_call: .; j_call: TRBJ1-1; clone_size: once; v_call: TRBV3-1/TRBV3-2; cdr3_nt: TGTGCCAGCAGCCAAGATCCGGGGGGGCGGACTGAAGCTTTCTTT; cdr3_aa: CASSQDPGGRTEAFF
d_call: TRBD1; j_call: TRBJ1-1; clone_size: .; v_call: TRBV19; cdr3_nt: TGTGCCACGAGACAGGGACGTACTGAAGCTTTCTTT; cdr3_aa: CATRQGRTEAFF
d_call: .; j_call: TRBJ2-3; clone_size: .; v_call: TRBV7-3; cdr3_nt: TGTGCCAGCAGCCTGGCGGGGTATACGCAGTATTTT; cdr3_aa: CASSLAGYTQYF
d_call: .; j_call: TRBJ2-1; clone_size: .; v_call: TRBV28; cdr3_nt: TGTGCCAGCAGTTACGACATCTACAATGAGCAGTTCTTC; cdr3_aa: CASSYDIYNEQFF
d_call: TRBD2; j_call: TRBJ2-7; clone_size: .; v_call: TRBV5-6; cdr3_nt: TGTGCCAGCGCTGGGACTAGCGGATACGAGCAGTACTTC; cdr3_aa: CASAGTSGYEQYF
d_call: TRBD2; j_call: TRBJ2-1; clone_size: .; v_call: TRBV14; cdr3_nt: TGTGCCAGCAGCCAAGAACTAGCGGGAGTGTATGAGCAGTTCTTC; cdr3_aa: CASSQELAGVYEQFF
d_call: .; j_call: TRBJ1-1; clone_size: .; v_call: TRBV9; cdr3_nt: TGTGCCAGCAGCGTAGGGCCCTCGGGGGAGGGATCCCGGCGGCGAAACACTGAAGCTTTCTTT; cdr3_aa: CASSVGPSGEGSRRRNTEAFF
d_call: TRBD1; j_call: TRBJ1-4; clone_size: .; v_call: TRBV5-4; cdr3_nt: TGTGCCAGCAGCCCACAGGGGGCAGGAAATAATGAAAAACTGTTTTTT; cdr3_aa: CASSPQGAGNNEKLFF
d_call: .; j_call: TRBJ2-6; clone_size: .; v_call: TRBV4-2; cdr3_nt: TGTGCCAGCAGCCAAGTAGGGGGGGCTCGAATCTCTGGGGCCAACGTCCTGACTTTC; cdr3_aa: CASSQVGGARISGANVLTF
d_call: TRBD1; j_call: TRBJ1-6; clone_size: .; v_call: TRBV6-5; cdr3_nt: TGTGCCAGCAGGCGAACAGGGGAGGATTCACCCCTCCACTTT; cdr3_aa: CASRRTGEDSPLHF
d_call: TRBD2; j_call: TRBJ2-2; clone_size: .; v_call: TRBV3-1/TRBV3-2; cdr3_nt: TGTGCCAGCAGGAGTAGCGGGGAAACCGGGGAGCTGTTTTTT; cdr3_aa: CASRSSGETGELFF